The 9 T cell receptor beta chains below all came from one sample that was sequenced in a study of T cells in Graves' hyperthyroidism and ophthalmopathy. Amplification of TCR beta CDR3 regions was performed using RNA transcripts as template. First-round RT-PCR of the TCR CDR3 relied on the HTBI primer set. One entry per CDR3 protein results from TCRdb running MiXCR on the multiplex PCR reads. The sample carries 750,000 to 950,000 distinct CDR3 sequences, 38% recorded once. Specimen: blood. These receptors originate from a man between 18 and 29 years old with Graves' hyperthyroidism.

This clonotype was detected a few times. The rearrangement links TRBV9 to TRBJ1-6; weak D call: TRBD1 (5 bases). The germline gives CDR1 SGDLS, CDR2 YYNGEE. The V gene lost 4 bases and the J gene lost 4 bases, with 12 bases spanning the gap. The CDR3 totals 15 residues. CDR3 protein: CASSFRGDYNSPLHF. The CDR3 DNA sequence: TGTGCCAGCAGCTTCAGAGGGGATTATAATTCACCCCTCCACTTT.

The chain employs TRBV14 and TRBJ2-7, with D possibly being TRBD2 (6 bases). V dropped 0 bases and J dropped 6 bases, with 12 bases sitting between them. The CDR3 is 14 residues long. The germline V gene encodes CDR1 SGHDN and CDR2 FVKESK. This CDR3 reads CASSQEILAREQYF. CDR3 coding DNA: TGTGCCAGCAGCCAAGAGATACTAGCTCGCGAGCAGTACTTC. Filled out from reference TRBV14 and TRBJ2-7, the complete variable domain reads EAGVTQFPSHSVIEKGQTVTLRCDPISGHDNLYWYRRVMGKEIKFLLHFVKESKQDESGMPNNRFLAERTGGTYSTLKVQPAELEDSGVYFCASSQEILAREQYFGPGTRLTVT.

The chain links TRBV6-6 to TRBJ1-2; D might be TRBD1 (6 bases). Trimming took off 7 bases at V and 1 base at J, with 13 bases between the two ends. The CDR3 totals 14 residues. Germline loops: CDR1 MNHNY, CDR2 SVGAGI (reference sequence). In nucleotides, the CDR3 is TGTGCCAGCACCAAGGGGGGGTTTAACTATGGCTACACCTTC. Residues: CASTKGGFNYGYTF.

This clonotype turned up a few times. The V and J genes are TRBV6-5 and TRBJ1-2, with 8 bases identical to TRBD1. CDR3 size: 14 residues. Unmatched junction bases numbered 5, after V lost 2 bases and J lost 6 bases. Per the germline V gene, CDR1 is MNHEY and CDR2 is SVGAGI. CDR3 bases: TGTGCCAGCAGTTACGACAGGGGATTCAATGGCTACACCTTC. It encodes CASSYDRGFNGYTF.

A few counts support this clonotype. The chain carries TRBV20-1 and TRBJ2-7; TRBD2 matches at 10 bases. The CDR3 is 15 residues long. Losses at the gene ends were 5 bases for V and 5 bases for J; bases not matched to a gene: 12. Germline values: CDR1 DFQATT, CDR2 SNEGSKA (reference sequence). The CDR3 loop reads CSAPSSSGSSNEQYF. In DNA form, the CDR3 reads TGCAGTGCTCCATCCTCTAGCGGGAGCTCGAACGAGCAGTACTTC.

This chain joins TRBV7-2 and TRBJ1-5; D remains ambiguous. The germline V and J ends were trimmed by 5 bases and 3 bases, with 14 bases remaining between them. The CDR3 has 15 residues. The germline CDR1 and CDR2 sequences are SGHTA and FQGNSA. CDR3 nucleotide sequence: TGTGCCAGCAGCCAAGGACCGACGCCCAATCAGCCCCAGCATTTT. It is translated as CASSQGPTPNQPQHF. The whole variable domain, filled in from reference TRBV7-2 and TRBJ1-5, reads GAGVSQSPSNKVTEKGKDVELRCDPISGHTALYWYRQSLGQGLEFLIYFQGNSAPDKSGLPSDRFSAERTGGSVSTLTIQRTQQEDSAVYLCASSQGPTPNQPQHFGDGTRLSIL.

This chain connects TRBV20-1 to TRBJ2-7, with a possible D match to TRBD2 (5 bases). Trimming shortened V by 4 bases and J by 5 bases, and 21 bases separated the two germline ends. The CDR3 covers 15 residues. Germline-derived CDR1 and CDR2 are DFQATT and SNEGSKA (reference sequence). The CDR3 DNA is TGCAGTGCTAAAGGGTCAGGACTGCCTCAGGACGAGCAGTACTTC. Residues: CSAKGSGLPQDEQYF.

The chain carries TRBV7-9 and TRBJ2-5; 7 nucleotides align to TRBD1. In germline, CDR1 is SEHNR, CDR2 FQNEAQ (reference sequence). V was pared by 1 base and J by 2 bases, with 7 bases of the junction left unmatched. The CDR3 consists of 16 residues. Here the CDR3 reads CASSLERQGDQETQYF. In DNA, the CDR3 is TGTGCCAGCAGCTTAGAGAGACAGGGAGATCAAGAGACCCAGTACTTC. Based on the CDR3 plus reference TRBV7-9 and TRBJ2-5, the full variable domain is DTGVSQNPRHKITKRGQNVTFRCDPISEHNRLYWYRQTLGQGPEFLTYFQNEAQLEKSRLLSDRFSAERPKGSFSTLEIQRTEQGDSAMYLCASSLERQGDQETQYFGPGTRLLVL.

This clonotype was counted at least ten times. Mismatch with germline at one junction end may stem from a read error. This chain joins TRBV7-7 and TRBJ2-2; no reliable D call. The CDR3 loop spans 15 amino acids. Per germline, CDR1 SSHAT and CDR2 FNYEAQ (reference sequence). CDR3 coding DNA: TGTGCTAGCAGCCCCGTTGGGACGAACACCGGGGAGCTGTTTTTT. Its protein product is CASSPVGTNTGELFF.